The rows below give T cell receptor beta chains drawn from one sample of a study of blood T cell repertoires in COVID-19. Using immunoSEQ multiplex PCR, the repertoire was profiled, and TCRdb retains in-frame clones only, with some absent. In the table there are hundreds of thousands of clones, nearly 90% of which are singletons. The sequenced sample was PBMCs or T cells enriched from blood (not recorded which). The receptors derive from a woman between 18 and 29 years old with acute COVID-19. CDR3s include the opening cysteine and the closing phenylalanine or tryptophan. Each record gives: J gene, V gene, D gene, clone size, CDR3 DNA, CDR3 protein. The D gene is left open where the match is weak. Rows give clone size only sometimes, using once, few, many, or a class for an expanded clone.

TRBJ1-4,TRBV15,TRBD1,.,TGTGCCACCAGCAGAGATATTAACGACTTCTCAGCGGGACAGGGCACATTTGGTAATGAAAAACTGTTTTTT,CATSRDINDFSAGQGTFGNEKLFF
TRBJ2-3,TRBV19,.,.,TGTGCCAGTAGGCCCGGTGGCAGGGGCACAGATACGCAGTATTTT,CASRPGGRGTDTQYF
TRBJ2-7,TRBV10-2,TRBD1,.,TGCGCCAGCAGTGAGTCGGGGACAGGCTACGAGCAGTACTTC,CASSESGTGYEQYF
TRBJ1-3,TRBV4-3,TRBD1,few,TGCGCCAGCAGCCTGGGACAGCGCTACTCTGGAAACACCATATATTTT,CASSLGQRYSGNTIYF
TRBJ2-7,TRBV28,TRBD2,few,TGTGCCAGCAGCTCCAGCGGGACCGTCTCCTACGAGCAGTACTTC,CASSSSGTVSYEQYF
TRBJ1-2,TRBV4-1,.,.,TGCGCCAGCAGCCTCCCGGACAGTAACTATGGCTACACCTTC,CASSLPDSNYGYTF
TRBJ2-3,TRBV6-2/TRBV6-3,.,once,TGTGCCAGCAGTTACTTGCCGGGGACTAGCACAGATACGCAGTATTTT,CASSYLPGTSTDTQYF
TRBJ2-7,TRBV5-1,.,once,TGCGCCAGCAGCTTGGGGGGGGTCTCCTACGAGCAGTACTTC,CASSLGGVSYEQYF
TRBJ1-2,TRBV6-6,.,.,TGTGCCAGCGCAAACTTTTTACGGGGGAAGGTTGGCTACACCTTC,CASANFLRGKVGYTF
TRBJ1-1,TRBV18,TRBD1,.,TGTGCCAGCTCACCACCGGGGACAGGGAGCGCTGAAGCTTTCTTT,CASSPPGTGSAEAFF
TRBJ2-7,TRBV30,.,.,TGTGCCTGGAGGAGCGCCTACGAGCAGTACTTC,CAWRSAYEQYF
TRBJ1-5,TRBV7-9,.,.,TGTGCCAGCAGCTCGAGTATCGAGAGCCGCAATCAGCCCCAGCATTTT,CASSSSIESRNQPQHF
TRBJ2-2,TRBV4-3,TRBD2,.,TGCGCCAGCAGCCCTCTTCTAAGCCGACTAGCGGGAGCGATCGCGAACACCGGGGAGCTGTTTTTT,CASSPLLSRLAGAIANTGELFF
TRBJ1-2,TRBV29-1,.,.,TGCAGCGTTGAAGAAGGGACTTCAGGCTCTGGCTACACCTTC,CSVEEGTSGSGYTF
TRBJ1-2,TRBV19,TRBD1,many,TGTGCCAGTAGAACCCCGGGACAGGGGGCGGAAGGCTACACCTTC,CASRTPGQGAEGYTF
TRBJ2-1,TRBV7-2,.,.,TGTGCCAGCAGCCCGGGCTCCTACAATGAGCAGTTCTTC,CASSPGSYNEQFF
TRBJ2-7,TRBV7-9,.,.,TGTGCCTCCAGCGGGCTAGCGAAATACGAGCAGTACTTC,CASSGLAKYEQYF
TRBJ2-3,TRBV6-2/TRBV6-3,.,.,TGTGCCAGCAGTCTTGGACTTAGGGCCACAGATACGCAGTATTTT,CASSLGLRATDTQYF
TRBJ2-1,TRBV24-1,TRBD2,.,TGTGCCACCAGTGCCCTTGGGGGGAGGGGAGGGACTGCACCTACCTACAATGAGCAGTTCTTC,CATSALGGRGGTAPTYNEQFF
TRBJ2-5,TRBV5-4,.,.,TGTGCCAGCTCGTGGGCCCAAGAGACCCAGTACTTC,CASSWAQETQYF
TRBJ2-7,TRBV3-1/TRBV3-2,TRBD2,once,TGTGCCAGCAGCCAATTCTGGACTAGCGTCCACGAGCAGTACTTC,CASSQFWTSVHEQYF
TRBJ1-3,TRBV6-5,.,.,TGTGCCAGCAGCGGAACGGGGAGAGGAAACACCATATATTTT,CASSGTGRGNTIYF
TRBJ2-5,TRBV18,TRBD2,.,TGTGCCAGCTCACCCCGTTGGAGCGGGATCCAAGAGACCCAGTACTTC,CASSPRWSGIQETQYF
TRBJ1-6,TRBV7-2,.,.,TGTGCCAGCAGATGGTCTGCAGGGTCACCCCTCCACTTT,CASRWSAGSPLHF
TRBJ1-5,TRBV4-1,TRBD1,.,TGCGCCAGCAGCCGCGACACAGGGGGCGGACAGCCCCAGCATTTT,CASSRDTGGGQPQHF
TRBJ1-4,TRBV19,.,.,TGTGCCAGTAGTATGAGTAGCGCAACTAATGAAAAACTGTTTTTT,CASSMSSATNEKLFF
TRBJ2-5,TRBV15,TRBD2,once,TGTGCCACCAGCAGGGCCGGGACTAGCGACAAAGAGACCCAGTACTTC,CATSRAGTSDKETQYF
TRBJ1-2,TRBV28,.,.,TGTGCCAGCTTTGAACGCGGGCATAACTATGGCTACACCTTC,CASFERGHNYGYTF
TRBJ1-4,TRBV9,.,.,TGTGCCAGCAGCTCCCGACGTGGACAGTCTAATGAAAAACTGTTTTTT,CASSSRRGQSNEKLFF
TRBJ1-1,TRBV19,.,.,TGTGCCAGTAGTATAGATATAAGTAGGGGGAACACTGAAGCTTTCTTT,CASSIDISRGNTEAFF
TRBJ1-1,TRBV11-2,.,.,TGTGCCAGCAGCTTTAGGGGTACGAACACTGAAGCTTTCTTT,CASSFRGTNTEAFF
TRBJ1-6,TRBV28,.,.,TGTGCCAGCAGGCCCACAGGGCTTCGGGCCCTCCACTTT,CASRPTGLRALHF
TRBJ2-5,TRBV9,TRBD1,.,TGTGCCAGCAGCGTCGGACAGGGGGAGACCCAGTACTTC,CASSVGQGETQYF
TRBJ1-6,TRBV5-4,TRBD1,few,TGTGCCAGCAGAGCCCGGACAGGGGAAAATAATTCACCCCTCCACTTT,CASRARTGENNSPLHF